This T cell receptor beta chain is drawn from a study of T-cell reconstitution after alpha-beta-depleted transplantation in children. The V end was cut by 4 bases, the J end by 3 bases, with 22 bases between. The CDR3 extends over 16 amino acids. From germline, CDR1 is GTSNPN and CDR2 SVGIG (reference sequence). Molecular barcoding with unique molecular identifiers was used for the TCRbeta library. TCRdb reanalysed the PCR reads using MiXCR and keeps one entry per CDR3 protein. The table has around 500,000 distinct CDR3 sequences, around 12% seen once. This receptor was identified in a human donor who donated a stem cell graft to a child with combined immunodeficiency. The starting material was PBMCs from the stem cell graft donor, obtained from the stem cell graft. V and J are TRBV30 and TRBJ2-7; D might be TRBD1 or TRBD2, each matching 5 bases. The chain's CDR3 is CAWTNLQWGSSYEQYF. The DNA for the CDR3 is TGTGCCTGGACAAACTTACAGTGGGGGTCCAGCTACGAGCAGTACTTC.